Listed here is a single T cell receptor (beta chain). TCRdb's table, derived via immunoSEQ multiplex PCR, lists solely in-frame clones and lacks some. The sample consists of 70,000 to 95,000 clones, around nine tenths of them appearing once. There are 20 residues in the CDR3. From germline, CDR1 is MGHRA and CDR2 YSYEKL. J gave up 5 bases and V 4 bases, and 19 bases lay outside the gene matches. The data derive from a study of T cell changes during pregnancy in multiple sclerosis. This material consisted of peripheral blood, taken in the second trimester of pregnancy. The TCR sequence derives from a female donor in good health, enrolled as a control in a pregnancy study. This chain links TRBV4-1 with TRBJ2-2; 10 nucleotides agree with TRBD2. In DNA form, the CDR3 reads TGCGCCAGCAGCCGATCCGGGGTAGCGGGGGGCCCCTTTAGTACCGGGGAGCTGTTTTTT. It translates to CASSRSGVAGGPFSTGELFF.